This TCR beta chain was sequenced in a study of T cells after yellow fever vaccination. This clonotype was recorded at least ten times. The antigen remains undetermined. CDR3 length equals 15 residues. Germline loops: CDR1 SGDLS, CDR2 YYNGEE. V gave up 0 bases and J gave up 5 bases; unmatched junction bases: 7. Researchers made TCR cDNA using 5'RACE template switching, and this step added a universal primer site and UMIs. In TCRdb, the 5' RACE reads were re-called with MiXCR into one record per CDR3 protein. The table lists about 320,000 distinct CDR3 sequences, over 3.5% of them singletons. Findings of the study overall: In post-booster samples, most primary-vaccination clones reappeared (about 95% CD4, nearly 90% CD8). Overall, a small share of clonotypes was seen in both CD4 and CD8 compartments. The secondary response was weaker but peaked faster, day 5 versus 15.

The input for sequencing was PBMCs, taken 15 days after the yellow fever booster vaccination. The sequence came from a man aged 18 to 29 who received the YFV17D yellow fever vaccine. This chain joins TRBV9 and TRBJ2-5, with 7 bases matching TRBD1. The CDR3 protein is CASSVDIGGGETQYF. The CDR3 coding sequence is TGTGCCAGCAGCGTAGATATAGGGGGCGGTGAGACCCAGTACTTC.